Below, one TCR beta chain is given with its context. Its cognate antigen is unknown. This entry comes from a study of cytomegalovirus exposure and HLA in healthy donors. Each donor was healthy, and each was a bone marrow donor. Primers for the PCR totalled 60 Vbeta and 13 Jbeta. Data came from immunoSEQ multiplex PCR; TCRdb stores just in-frame clones and leaves some out. The top ten hold roughly 1.5% of the sample, which has approximately 180,000 clones, roughly 80% seen once. Overall study results and limits: With later analysis, a missense DCLRE1C variant became linked to TCR beta V- and J-gene trimming.

Sequencing input: PBMCs. This receptor was identified in a woman in her fifties or sixties in good health and CMV-seronegative.

The CDR3 region is CASSLTGNTEAFF. In DNA, the CDR3 is TGTGCCAGCAGCCTAACAGGGAACACTGAAGCTTTCTTT. V gene TRBV7-9 combines with J gene TRBJ1-1; D might be TRBD1 (5 bases). V was shortened by 5 bases and J by 1 base, with 8 bases between the two germline ends. The length of the CDR3 is 13 residues. CDR1 and CDR2 (germline): SEHNR, FQNEAQ (reference sequence).